This T cell receptor beta chain was documented in a study of blood T cell repertoires in COVID-19. Study details: Some COVID-19 samples were acute and others convalescent; all came from the United States, Italy and Spain.

This table comes from immunoSEQ multiplex PCR, and its TCRdb copy is limited to in-frame clones, with some not included. Among 80,000 to 95,000 clones, around 81% were seen once, and the ten largest hold more than 4%. The CDR3 has 16 amino acids. CDR1 is SGHRS and CDR2 is YFSETQ in the germline V gene. V dropped 0 bases and J dropped 6; count of bases not matched to a gene: 9. The gene calls are TRBV5-1 and TRBJ2-1; 7 bases fit TRBD1. This clonotype was obtained from an elderly man with COVID-19, enrolled during active disease. Sequencing input: peripheral blood. For the CDR3, the DNA is TGCGCCAGCAGCTTGGTAGGCACAGGGGAGTTCAATGAGCAGTTCTTC. Protein: CASSLVGTGEFNEQFF.